This record concerns one TCR beta chain sequence. Its specificity is unknown. The sample comes from a study of chemoradiotherapy in HPV16-positive cancers. Per the germline V gene, CDR1 is SGHTA and CDR2 is FQGNSA. The CDR3 loop spans 15 amino acids. The junction had 4 bases not matched to a gene; V was cut back by 5 bases and J by 2 bases. Sequenced by immunoSEQ multiplex PCR; TCRdb stores in-frame clones only, minus some. This table has thousands of clones, just under 80% appearing once. Study-level findings and limits: For HPV16-positive patients, expanding HPV-responsive T cells associated with longer recurrence-free survival.

Repertoires were sampled repeatedly during chemoradiotherapy. The V gene is TRBV7-2, the J gene TRBJ2-3, with 10 bases aligning to TRBD2. This material was acquired from a patient who underwent chemoradiotherapy. The receptor was derived from a human donor with HPV-associated anogenital cancer. The CDR3: CASSRTSGFTDTQYF. The CDR3 region has the DNA TGTGCCAGCAGCAGGACTAGCGGCTTCACAGATACGCAGTATTTT.